The TCR beta chain under discussion was sequenced for a study of blood T cell repertoires in COVID-19. Background on the study: Material from acute and convalescent COVID-19 was sourced from the United States, Italy and Spain. T cells, B-cell-depleted T cells, or PBMCs supplied cDNA or gDNA.

V shed 3 bases, J shed 5 bases, and the junction held 5 bases outside the gene matches. CDR1 LGHDT and CDR2 YNNKEL come from the germline V gene (reference sequence). This CDR3 is built from 15 residues. Per the study methods: Cell counts per sample came from amplifying reference gene primers. Profiled with immunoSEQ multiplex PCR; TCRdb holds only in-frame clones, not every one. D and trimming were read from the DNA, whereas the V and J calls and clone size are those reported in that table. The sample records tens of thousands of clones, 70% to 80% being singletons. The TCR comes from a man in his forties or fifties with active or convalescent COVID-19. The chain joins TRBV3-1 (or the pseudogene TRBV3-2) to TRBJ2-3; 10 nucleotides agree with TRBD2. Sequenced: peripheral blood. The CDR3 sequence: CASSHTSGIGDTQYF. CDR3 nucleotides: TGTGCCAGCAGCCATACTAGCGGGATTGGAGATACGCAGTATTTT.